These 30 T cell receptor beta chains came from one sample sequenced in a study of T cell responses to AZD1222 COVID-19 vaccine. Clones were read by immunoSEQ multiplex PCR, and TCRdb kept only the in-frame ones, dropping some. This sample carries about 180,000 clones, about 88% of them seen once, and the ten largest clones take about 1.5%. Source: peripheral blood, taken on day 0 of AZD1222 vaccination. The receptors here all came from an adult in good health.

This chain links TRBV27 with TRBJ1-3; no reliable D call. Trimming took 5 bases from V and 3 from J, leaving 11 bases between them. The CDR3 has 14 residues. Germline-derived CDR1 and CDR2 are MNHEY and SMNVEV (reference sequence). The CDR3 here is CASSPVSRGNTIYF. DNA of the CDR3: TGTGCCAGCAGTCCCGTAAGCCGTGGAAACACCATATATTTT.

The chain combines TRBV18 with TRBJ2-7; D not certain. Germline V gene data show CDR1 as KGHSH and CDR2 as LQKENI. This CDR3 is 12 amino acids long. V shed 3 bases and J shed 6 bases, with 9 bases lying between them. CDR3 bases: TGTGCCAGCTCACCTCATGGGTCCGAGCAGTACTTC. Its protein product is CASSPHGSEQYF.

CDR3 sequence: CASSSNEQYF. The CDR3 region has the DNA TGTGCCAGCAGTTCCAACGAGCAGTACTTC. V usage is TRBV28 and J usage is TRBJ2-7, with no clear D. The CDR3 is 10 amino acids. The germline gives CDR1 MDHEN, CDR2 SYDVKM. The germline V and J ends were trimmed by 4 bases and 5 bases, with 3 bases remaining between them.

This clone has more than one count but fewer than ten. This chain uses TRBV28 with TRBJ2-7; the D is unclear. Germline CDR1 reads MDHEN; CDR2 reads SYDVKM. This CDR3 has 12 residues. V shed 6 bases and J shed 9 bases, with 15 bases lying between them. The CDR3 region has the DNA TGTGCCAGCAGCCCGCCGCCTGGACGGCAGTACTTC. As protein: CASSPPPGRQYF.

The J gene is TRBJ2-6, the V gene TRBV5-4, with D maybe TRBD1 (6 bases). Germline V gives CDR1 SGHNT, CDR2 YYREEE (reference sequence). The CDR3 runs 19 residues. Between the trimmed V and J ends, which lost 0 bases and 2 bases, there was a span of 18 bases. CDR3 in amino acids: CASSLVLGNRAPGANVLTF. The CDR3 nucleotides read TGTGCCAGCAGCTTGGTCCTTGGAAACAGGGCCCCTGGGGCCAACGTCCTGACTTTC.

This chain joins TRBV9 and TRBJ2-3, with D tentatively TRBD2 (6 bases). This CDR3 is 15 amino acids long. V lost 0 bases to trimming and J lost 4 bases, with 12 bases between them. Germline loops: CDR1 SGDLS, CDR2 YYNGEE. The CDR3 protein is CASSVGGREADTQYF. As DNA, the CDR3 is TGTGCCAGCAGCGTAGGGGGCAGGGAGGCAGATACGCAGTATTTT.

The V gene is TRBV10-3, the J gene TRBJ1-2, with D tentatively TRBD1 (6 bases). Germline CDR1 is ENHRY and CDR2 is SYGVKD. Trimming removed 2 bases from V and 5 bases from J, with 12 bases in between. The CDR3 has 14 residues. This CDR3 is CAISEPGAWYGYTF. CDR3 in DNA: TGTGCCATCAGTGAGCCGGGGGCCTGGTATGGCTACACCTTC.

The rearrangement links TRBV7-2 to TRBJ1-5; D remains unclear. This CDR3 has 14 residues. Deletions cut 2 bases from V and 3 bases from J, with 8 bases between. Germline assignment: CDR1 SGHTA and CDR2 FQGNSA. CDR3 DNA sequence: TGTGCCAGCAGCTTAATAGGGTCCAATCAGCCCCAGCATTTT. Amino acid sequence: CASSLIGSNQPQHF.

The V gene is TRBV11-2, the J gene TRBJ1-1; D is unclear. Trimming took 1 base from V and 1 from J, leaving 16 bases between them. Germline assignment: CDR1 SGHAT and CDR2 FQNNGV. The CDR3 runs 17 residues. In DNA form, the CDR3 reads TGTGCCAGCAGCTTAGGGGCCGGCTTCCGTCCGAACACTGAAGCTTTCTTT. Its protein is CASSLGAGFRPNTEAFF.

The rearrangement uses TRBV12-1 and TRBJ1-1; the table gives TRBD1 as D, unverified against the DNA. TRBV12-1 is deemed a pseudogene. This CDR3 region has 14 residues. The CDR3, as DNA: TGTGCCAGCACCCTCCCTGGACAAAACACTGAAGCTTTCTTT. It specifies CASTLPGQNTEAFF.

DNA of the CDR3: TGTGCCAGCAGCTTACAGATGGGGAAAGTAACTGAAGCTTTCTTT. Translated, it gives CASSLQMGKVTEAFF. The chain carries TRBV11-2 and TRBJ1-1; D not certain. The CDR3 length is 15 residues. CDR1 and CDR2 (germline): SGHAT, FQNNGV. Trimming shortened V by 2 bases and J by 5 bases, and 15 bases separated the two germline ends.

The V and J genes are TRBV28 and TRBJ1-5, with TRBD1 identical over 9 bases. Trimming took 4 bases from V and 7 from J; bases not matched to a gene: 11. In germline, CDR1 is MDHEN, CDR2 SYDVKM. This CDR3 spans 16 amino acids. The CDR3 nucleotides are TGTGCCAGCAGTTCGCCGGGACAGGGACGAGGGCAGCCCCAGCATTTT. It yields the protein CASSSPGQGRGQPQHF.

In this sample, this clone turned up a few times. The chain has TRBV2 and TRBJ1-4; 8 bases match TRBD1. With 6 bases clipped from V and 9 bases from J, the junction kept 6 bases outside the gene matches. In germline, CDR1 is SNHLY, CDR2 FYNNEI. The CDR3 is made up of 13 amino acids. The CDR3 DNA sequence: TGTGCCAGCAGGCACAGGGGGAATCAAAAACTGTTTTTT. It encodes CASRHRGNQKLFF.

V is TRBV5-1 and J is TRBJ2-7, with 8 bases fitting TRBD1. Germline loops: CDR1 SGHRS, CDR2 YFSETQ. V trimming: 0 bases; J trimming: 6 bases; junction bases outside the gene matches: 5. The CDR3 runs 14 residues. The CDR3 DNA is TGCGCCAGCAGCTTGGGACAGGGGTCAGGCGAGCAGTACTTC. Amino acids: CASSLGQGSGEQYF. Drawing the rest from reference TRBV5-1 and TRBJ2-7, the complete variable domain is KAGVTQTPRYLIKTRGQQVTLSCSPISGHRSVSWYQQTPGQGLQFLFEYFSETQRNKGNFPGRFSGRQFSNSRSEMNVSTLELGDSALYLCASSLGQGSGEQYFGPGTRLTVT.

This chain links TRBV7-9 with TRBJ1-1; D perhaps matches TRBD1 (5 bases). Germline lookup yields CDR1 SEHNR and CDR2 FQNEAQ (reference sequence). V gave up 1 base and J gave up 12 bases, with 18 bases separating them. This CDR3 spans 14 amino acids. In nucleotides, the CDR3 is TGTGCCAGCAGCTTAGGTGGGGGAACCCTTCAGTCTTTCTTT. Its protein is CASSLGGGTLQSFF.

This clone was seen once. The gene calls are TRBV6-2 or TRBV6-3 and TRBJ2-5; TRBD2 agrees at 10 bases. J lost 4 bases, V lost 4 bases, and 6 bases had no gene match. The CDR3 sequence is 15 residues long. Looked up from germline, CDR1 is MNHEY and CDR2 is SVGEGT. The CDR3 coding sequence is TGTGCCAGCAGTTCGGCTAGCGGGAGTGGAGAGACCCAGTACTTC. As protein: CASSSASGSGETQYF.

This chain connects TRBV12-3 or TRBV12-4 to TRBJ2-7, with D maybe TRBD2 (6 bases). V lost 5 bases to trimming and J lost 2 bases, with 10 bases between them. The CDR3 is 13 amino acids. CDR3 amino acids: CASSPRDPYEQYF. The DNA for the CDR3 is TGTGCCAGCAGTCCGCGGGACCCCTACGAGCAGTACTTC.

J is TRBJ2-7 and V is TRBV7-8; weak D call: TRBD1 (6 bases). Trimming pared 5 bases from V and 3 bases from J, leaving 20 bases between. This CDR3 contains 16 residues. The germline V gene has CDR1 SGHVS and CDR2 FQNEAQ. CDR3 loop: CASSGPPRLQGYEQYF. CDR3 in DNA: TGTGCCAGCAGCGGACCCCCAAGGCTACAGGGCTACGAGCAGTACTTC. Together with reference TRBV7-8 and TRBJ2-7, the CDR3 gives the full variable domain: GAGVSQSPRYKVAKRGQDVALRCDPISGHVSLFWYQQALGQGPEFLTYFQNEAQLDKSGLPSDRFFAERPEGSVSTLKIQRTQQEDSAVYLCASSGPPRLQGYEQYFGPGTRLTVT.

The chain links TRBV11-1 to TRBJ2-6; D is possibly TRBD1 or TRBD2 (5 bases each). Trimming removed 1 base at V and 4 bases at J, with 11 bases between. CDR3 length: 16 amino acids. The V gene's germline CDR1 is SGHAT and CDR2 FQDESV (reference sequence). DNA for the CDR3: TGTGCCAGCAGCTTAGGGGCTGGGACCGGGGCCAACGTCCTGACTTTC. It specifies CASSLGAGTGANVLTF.

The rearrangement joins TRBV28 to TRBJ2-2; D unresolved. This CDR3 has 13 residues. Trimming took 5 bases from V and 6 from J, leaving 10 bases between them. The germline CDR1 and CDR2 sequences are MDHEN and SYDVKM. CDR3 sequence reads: CASSPPRSGELFF. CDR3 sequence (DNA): TGTGCCAGCAGTCCCCCACGGTCCGGGGAGCTGTTTTTT.

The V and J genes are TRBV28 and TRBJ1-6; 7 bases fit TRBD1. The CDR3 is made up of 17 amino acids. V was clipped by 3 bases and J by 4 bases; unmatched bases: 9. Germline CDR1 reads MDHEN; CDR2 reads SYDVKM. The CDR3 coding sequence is TGTGCCAGCAGTTTCCCCTCGACAGGGTCTTATAATTCACCCCTCCACTTT. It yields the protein CASSFPSTGSYNSPLHF.

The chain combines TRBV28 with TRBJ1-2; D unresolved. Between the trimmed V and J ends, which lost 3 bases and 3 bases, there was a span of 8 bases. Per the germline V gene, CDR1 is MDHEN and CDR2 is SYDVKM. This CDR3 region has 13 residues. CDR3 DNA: TGTGCCAGCAGTTTCGGTAGGGACTATGGCTACACCTTC. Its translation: CASSFGRDYGYTF.

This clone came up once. The CDR3 DNA reads as TGTGCCTCCCGAGGGGGGCTATTATTTAATTCACCCCTCCACTTT. Protein product: CASRGGLLFNSPLHF. The V and J genes are TRBV30 and TRBJ1-6, with D possibly being TRBD1 (6 bases). The CDR3 covers 15 residues. Trimming removed 7 bases from V and 6 bases from J, with 19 bases in between. CDR1 is GTSNPN, CDR2 SVGIG, per germline (reference sequence).

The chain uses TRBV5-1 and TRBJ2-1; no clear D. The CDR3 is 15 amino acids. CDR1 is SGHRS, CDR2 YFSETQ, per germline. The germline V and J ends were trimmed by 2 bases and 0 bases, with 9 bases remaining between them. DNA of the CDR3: TGCGCCAGCAGCTTAGTGGTAAGCTCCTACAATGAGCAGTTCTTC. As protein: CASSLVVSSYNEQFF.

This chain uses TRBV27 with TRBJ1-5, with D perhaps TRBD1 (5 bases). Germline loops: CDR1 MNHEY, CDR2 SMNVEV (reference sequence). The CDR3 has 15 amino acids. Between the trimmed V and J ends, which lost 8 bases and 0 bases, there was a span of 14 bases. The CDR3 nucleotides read TGTGCCAGCCAATTGTCGGGGCCTAGCAATCAGCCCCAGCATTTT. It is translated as CASQLSGPSNQPQHF.

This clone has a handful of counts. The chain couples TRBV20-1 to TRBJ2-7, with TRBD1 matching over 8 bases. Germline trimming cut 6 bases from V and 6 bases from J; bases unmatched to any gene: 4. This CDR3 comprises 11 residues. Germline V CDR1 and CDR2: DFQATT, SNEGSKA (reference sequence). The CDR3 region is CSADRGGEQYF. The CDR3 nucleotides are TGCAGTGCCGACAGGGGTGGCGAGCAGTACTTC.

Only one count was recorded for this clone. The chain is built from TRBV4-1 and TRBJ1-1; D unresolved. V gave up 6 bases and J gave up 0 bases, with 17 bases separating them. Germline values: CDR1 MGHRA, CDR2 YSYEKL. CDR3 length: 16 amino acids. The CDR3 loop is CASSHPGSGMNTEAFF. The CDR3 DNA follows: TGCGCCAGCAGTCACCCGGGCTCCGGGATGAACACTGAAGCTTTCTTT.

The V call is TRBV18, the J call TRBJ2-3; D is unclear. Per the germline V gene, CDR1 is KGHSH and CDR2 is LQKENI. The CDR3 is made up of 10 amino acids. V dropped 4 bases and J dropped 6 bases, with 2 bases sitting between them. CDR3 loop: CASSHDTQYF. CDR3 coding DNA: TGTGCCAGCTCACACGATACGCAGTATTTT.

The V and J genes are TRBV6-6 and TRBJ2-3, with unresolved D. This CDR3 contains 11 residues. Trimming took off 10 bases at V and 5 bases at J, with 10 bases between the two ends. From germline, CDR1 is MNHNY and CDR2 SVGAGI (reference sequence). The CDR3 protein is CATRRKDTQYF. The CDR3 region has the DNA TGTGCCACCAGAAGAAAAGATACGCAGTATTTT.

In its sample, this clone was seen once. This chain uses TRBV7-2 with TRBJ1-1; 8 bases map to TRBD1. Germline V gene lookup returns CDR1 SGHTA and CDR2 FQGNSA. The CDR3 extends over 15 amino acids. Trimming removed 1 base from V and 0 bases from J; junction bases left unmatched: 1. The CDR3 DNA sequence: TGTGCCAGCAGCTTAGGGGGACAGGTGAACACTGAAGCTTTCTTT. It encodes CASSLGGQVNTEAFF.